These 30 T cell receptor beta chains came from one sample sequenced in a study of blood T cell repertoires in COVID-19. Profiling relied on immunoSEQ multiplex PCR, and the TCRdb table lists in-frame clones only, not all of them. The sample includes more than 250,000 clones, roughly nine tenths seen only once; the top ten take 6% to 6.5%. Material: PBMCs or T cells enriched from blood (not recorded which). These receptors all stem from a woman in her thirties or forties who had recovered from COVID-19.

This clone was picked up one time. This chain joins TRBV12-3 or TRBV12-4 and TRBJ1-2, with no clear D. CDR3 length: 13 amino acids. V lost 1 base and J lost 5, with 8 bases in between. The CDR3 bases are TGTGCCAGCAGTTTAGGCCAGAAGTATGGCTACACCTTC. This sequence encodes CASSLGQKYGYTF.

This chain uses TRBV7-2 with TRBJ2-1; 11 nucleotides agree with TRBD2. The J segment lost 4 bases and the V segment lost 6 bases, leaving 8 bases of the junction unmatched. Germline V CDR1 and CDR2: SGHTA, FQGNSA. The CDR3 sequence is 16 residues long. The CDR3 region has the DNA TGTGCCAGCAGTACAAGAAGACTAGCGGGGTACAATGAGCAGTTCTTC. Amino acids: CASSTRRLAGYNEQFF. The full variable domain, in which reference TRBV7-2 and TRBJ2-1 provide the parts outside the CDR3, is GAGVSQSPSNKVTEKGKDVELRCDPISGHTALYWYRQSLGQGLEFLIYFQGNSAPDKSGLPSDRFSAERTGGSVSTLTIQRTQQEDSAVYLCASSTRRLAGYNEQFFGPGTRLTVL.

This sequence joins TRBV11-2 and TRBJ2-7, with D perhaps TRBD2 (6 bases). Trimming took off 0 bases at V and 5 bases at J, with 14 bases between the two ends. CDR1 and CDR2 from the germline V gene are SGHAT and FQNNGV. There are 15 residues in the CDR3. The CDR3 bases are TGTGCCAGCAGCTTAGATTTGGAGGGCAGACACGAGCAGTACTTC. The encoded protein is CASSLDLEGRHEQYF.

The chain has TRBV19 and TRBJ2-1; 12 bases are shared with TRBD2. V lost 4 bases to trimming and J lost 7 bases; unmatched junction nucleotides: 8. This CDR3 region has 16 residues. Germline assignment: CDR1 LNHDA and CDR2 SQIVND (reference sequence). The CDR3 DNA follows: TGTGCCAGTAGTACTCTAGCGGGAGGGTTCGGGAATGAGCAGTTCTTC. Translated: CASSTLAGGFGNEQFF.

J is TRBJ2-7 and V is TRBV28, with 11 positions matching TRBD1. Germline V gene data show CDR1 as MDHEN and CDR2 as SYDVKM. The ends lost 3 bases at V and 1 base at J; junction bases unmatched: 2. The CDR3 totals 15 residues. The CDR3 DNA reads TGTGCCAGCAGTTTGTGGGACAGGGGGTCCTACGAGCAGTACTTC. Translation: CASSLWDRGSYEQYF.

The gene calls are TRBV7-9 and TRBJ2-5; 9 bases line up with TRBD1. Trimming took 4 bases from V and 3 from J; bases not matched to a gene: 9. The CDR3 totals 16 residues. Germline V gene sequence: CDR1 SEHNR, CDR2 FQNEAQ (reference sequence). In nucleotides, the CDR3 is TGTGCCAGCAGCTCCTTAGGTCGGGACAGGGAAGAGACCCAGTACTTC. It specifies CASSSLGRDREETQYF.

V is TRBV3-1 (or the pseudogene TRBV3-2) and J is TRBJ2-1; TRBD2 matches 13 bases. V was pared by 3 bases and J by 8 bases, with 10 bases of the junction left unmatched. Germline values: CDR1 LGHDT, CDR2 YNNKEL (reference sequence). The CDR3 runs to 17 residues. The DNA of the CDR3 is TGTGCCAGCAGCCACATGGCTACTAGCGGGAGGGGCTATGAGCAGTTCTTC. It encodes CASSHMATSGRGYEQFF.

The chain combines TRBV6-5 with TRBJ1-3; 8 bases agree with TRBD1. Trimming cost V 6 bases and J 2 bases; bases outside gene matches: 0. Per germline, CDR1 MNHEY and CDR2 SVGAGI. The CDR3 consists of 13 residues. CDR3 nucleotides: TGTGCCAGCAGGACAGGGGCTGGAAACACCATATATTTT. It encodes CASRTGAGNTIYF.

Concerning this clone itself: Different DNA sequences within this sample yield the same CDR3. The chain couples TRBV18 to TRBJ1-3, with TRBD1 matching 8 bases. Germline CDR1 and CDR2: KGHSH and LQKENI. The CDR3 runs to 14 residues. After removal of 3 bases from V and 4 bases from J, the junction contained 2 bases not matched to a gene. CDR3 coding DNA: TGTGCCAGCTCACCGCAGGGGGCAGGAAACACCATATATTTT. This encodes CASSPQGAGNTIYF.

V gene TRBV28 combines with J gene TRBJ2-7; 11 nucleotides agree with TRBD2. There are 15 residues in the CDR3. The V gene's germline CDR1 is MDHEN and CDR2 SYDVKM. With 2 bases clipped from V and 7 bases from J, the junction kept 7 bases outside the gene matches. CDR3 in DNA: TGTGCCAGCAGTTTACCACTAGCGGGAGTGGATGAGCAGTACTTC. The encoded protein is CASSLPLAGVDEQYF.

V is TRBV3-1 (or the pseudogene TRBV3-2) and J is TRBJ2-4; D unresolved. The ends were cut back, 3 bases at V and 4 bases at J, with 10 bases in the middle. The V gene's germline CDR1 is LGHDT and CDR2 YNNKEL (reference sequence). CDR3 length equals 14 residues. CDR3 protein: CASSQARGKNIQYF. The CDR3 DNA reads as TGTGCCAGCAGCCAGGCCCGAGGTAAAAACATTCAGTACTTC.

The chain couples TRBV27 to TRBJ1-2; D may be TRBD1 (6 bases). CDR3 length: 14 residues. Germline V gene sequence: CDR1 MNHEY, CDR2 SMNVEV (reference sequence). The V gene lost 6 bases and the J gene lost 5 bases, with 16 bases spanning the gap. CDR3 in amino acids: CASSSRGGLYGYTF. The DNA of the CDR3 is TGTGCCAGCAGCTCACGCGGGGGGCTTTATGGCTACACCTTC.

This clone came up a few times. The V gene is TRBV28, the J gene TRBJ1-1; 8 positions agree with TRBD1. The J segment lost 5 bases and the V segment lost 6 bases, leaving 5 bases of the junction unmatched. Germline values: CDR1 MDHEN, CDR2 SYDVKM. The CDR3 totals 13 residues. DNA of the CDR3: TGTGCCAGCAGGAACACAGGGGGTACTGAAGCTTTCTTT. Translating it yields CASRNTGGTEAFF.

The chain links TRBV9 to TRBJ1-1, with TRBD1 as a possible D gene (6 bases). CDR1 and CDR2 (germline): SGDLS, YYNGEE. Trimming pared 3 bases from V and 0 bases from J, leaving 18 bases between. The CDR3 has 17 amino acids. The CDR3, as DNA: TGTGCCAGCAGCGCAGAAGACAGGCAACTTTTGAACACTGAAGCTTTCTTT. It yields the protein CASSAEDRQLLNTEAFF.

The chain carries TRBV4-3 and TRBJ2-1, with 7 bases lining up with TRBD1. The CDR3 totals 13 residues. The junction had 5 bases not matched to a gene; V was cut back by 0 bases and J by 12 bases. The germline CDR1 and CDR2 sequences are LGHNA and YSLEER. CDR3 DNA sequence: TGCGCCAGCAGCCAAGAGAAAGGGGGCATGCAGTTCTTC. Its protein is CASSQEKGGMQFF.

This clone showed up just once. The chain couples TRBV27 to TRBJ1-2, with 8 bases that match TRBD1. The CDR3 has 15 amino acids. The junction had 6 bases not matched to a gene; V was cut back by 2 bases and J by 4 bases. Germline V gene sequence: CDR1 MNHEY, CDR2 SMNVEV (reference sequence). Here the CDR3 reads CASSLTGGLGYGYTF. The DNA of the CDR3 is TGTGCCAGCAGTTTAACAGGGGGACTGGGCTATGGCTACACCTTC.

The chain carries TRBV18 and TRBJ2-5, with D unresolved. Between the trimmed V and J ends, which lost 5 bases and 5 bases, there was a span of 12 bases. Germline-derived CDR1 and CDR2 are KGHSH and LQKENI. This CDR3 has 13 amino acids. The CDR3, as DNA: TGTGCCAGCTCAGAGGCTGTCCGGGAGACCCAGTACTTC. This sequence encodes CASSEAVRETQYF.

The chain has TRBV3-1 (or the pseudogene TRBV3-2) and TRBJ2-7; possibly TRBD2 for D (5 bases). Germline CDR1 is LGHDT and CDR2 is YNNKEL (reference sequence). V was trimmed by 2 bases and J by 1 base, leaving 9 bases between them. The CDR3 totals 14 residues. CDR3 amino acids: CASSQKEVSYEQYF. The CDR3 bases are TGTGCCAGCAGCCAAAAGGAGGTATCCTACGAGCAGTACTTC.

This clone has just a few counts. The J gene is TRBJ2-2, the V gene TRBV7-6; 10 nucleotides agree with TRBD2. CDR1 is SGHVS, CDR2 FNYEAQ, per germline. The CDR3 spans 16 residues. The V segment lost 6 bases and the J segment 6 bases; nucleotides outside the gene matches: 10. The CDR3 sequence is CASRPLAGDRSGELFF. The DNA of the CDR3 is TGTGCCAGCAGACCGCTAGCGGGAGATCGCTCCGGGGAGCTGTTTTTT.

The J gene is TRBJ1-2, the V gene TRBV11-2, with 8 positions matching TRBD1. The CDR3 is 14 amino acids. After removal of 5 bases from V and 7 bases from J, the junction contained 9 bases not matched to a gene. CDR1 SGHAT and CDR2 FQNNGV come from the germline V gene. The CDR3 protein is CASSPLTGESGYTF. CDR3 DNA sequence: TGTGCCAGCAGCCCTTTGACAGGGGAGTCTGGCTACACCTTC.

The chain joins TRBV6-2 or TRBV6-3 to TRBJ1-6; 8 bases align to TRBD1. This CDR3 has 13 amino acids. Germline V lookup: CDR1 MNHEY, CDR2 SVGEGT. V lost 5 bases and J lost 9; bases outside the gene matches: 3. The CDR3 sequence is CASSTGQASPLHF. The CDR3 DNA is TGTGCCAGCAGTACGGGACAGGCTTCACCCCTCCACTTT.

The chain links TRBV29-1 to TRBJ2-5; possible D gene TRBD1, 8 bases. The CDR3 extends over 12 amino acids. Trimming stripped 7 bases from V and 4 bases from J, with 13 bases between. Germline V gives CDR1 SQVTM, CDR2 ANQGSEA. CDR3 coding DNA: TGCAGCGCCCACAGGGGGGGAGAGACCCAGTACTTC. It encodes CSAHRGGETQYF.

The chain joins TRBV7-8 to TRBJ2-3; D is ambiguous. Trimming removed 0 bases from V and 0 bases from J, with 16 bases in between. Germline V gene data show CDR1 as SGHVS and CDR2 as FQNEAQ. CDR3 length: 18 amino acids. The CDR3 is CASSLARISSSSTDTQYF. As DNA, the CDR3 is TGTGCCAGCAGCTTAGCGAGAATTTCATCCTCTAGCACAGATACGCAGTATTTT.

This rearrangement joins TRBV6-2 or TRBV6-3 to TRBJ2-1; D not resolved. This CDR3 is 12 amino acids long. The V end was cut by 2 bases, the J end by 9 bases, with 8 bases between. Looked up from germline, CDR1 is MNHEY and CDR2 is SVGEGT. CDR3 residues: CASSYPDTEQFF. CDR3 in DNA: TGTGCCAGCAGTTACCCAGACACTGAGCAGTTCTTC.

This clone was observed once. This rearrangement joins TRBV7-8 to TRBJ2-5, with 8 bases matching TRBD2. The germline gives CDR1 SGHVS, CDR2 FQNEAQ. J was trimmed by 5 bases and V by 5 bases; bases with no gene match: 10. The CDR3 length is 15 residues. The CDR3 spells CASSQGGLAGETQYF. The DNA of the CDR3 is TGTGCCAGCAGCCAAGGGGGGCTAGCGGGCGAGACCCAGTACTTC.

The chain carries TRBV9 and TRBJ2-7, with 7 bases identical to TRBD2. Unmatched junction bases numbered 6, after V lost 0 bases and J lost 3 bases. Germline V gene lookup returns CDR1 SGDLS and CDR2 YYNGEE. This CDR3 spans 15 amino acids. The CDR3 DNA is TGTGCCAGCAGCGTAGGGGGACTAAAAAACTACGAGCAGTACTTC. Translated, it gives CASSVGGLKNYEQYF.

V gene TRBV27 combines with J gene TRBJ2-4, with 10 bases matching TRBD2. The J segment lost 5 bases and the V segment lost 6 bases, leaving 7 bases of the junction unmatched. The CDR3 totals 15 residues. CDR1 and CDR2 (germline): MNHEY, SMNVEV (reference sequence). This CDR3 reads CASRTVAGGQNIQYF. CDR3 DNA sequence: TGTGCCAGCAGGACAGTAGCGGGAGGTCAAAACATTCAGTACTTC.

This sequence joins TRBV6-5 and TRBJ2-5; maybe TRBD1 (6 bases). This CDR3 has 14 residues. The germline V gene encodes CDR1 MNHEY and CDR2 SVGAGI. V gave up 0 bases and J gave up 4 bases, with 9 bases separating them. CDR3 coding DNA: TGTGCCAGCAGTTACTCAACAGGGTCAGAGACCCAGTACTTC. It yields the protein CASSYSTGSETQYF.

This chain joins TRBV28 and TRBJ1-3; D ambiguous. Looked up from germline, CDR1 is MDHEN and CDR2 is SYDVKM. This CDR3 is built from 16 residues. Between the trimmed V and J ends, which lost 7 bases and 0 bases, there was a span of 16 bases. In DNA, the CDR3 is TGTGCCAGCACCAGACCCGTAGGAGGCTCTGGAAACACCATATATTTT. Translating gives CASTRPVGGSGNTIYF.

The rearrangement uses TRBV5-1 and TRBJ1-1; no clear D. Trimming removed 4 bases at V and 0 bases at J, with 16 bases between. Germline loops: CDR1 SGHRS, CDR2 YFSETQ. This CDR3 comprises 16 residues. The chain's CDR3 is CASSPIRDTMNTEAFF. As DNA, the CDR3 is TGCGCCAGCAGCCCTATCCGGGATACAATGAACACTGAAGCTTTCTTT.